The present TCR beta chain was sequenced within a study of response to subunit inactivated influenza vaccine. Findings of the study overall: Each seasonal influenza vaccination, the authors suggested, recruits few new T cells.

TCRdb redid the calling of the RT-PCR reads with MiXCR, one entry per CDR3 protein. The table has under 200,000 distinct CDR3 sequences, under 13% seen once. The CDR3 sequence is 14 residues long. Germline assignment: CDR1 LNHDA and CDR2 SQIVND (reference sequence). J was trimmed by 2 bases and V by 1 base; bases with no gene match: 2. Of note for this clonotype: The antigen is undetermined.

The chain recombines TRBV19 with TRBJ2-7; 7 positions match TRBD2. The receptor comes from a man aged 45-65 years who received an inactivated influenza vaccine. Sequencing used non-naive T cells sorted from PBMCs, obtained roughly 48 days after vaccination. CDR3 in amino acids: CASSIGAGPYEQYF. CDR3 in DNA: TGTGCCAGTAGTATAGGAGCGGGACCCTACGAGCAGTACTTC.